The next 2 T cell receptor beta chains were all read from a single sample in a study of identical twins. TCRdb independently ran MiXCR on the 5' RACE reads; one entry per CDR3 protein. This sample has some 570,000 distinct CDR3 sequences, with approximately 20% found just once. The same data also went into a second study, on yellow fever vaccine responses in identical twins.

Sequenced sample: CD4+ T cells sorted from blood. These receptors all come from a woman between 18 and 29 years old in good health.

The table lists this clonotype with a few counts. V is TRBV20-1 and J is TRBJ2-3; 7 bases agree with TRBD2. This CDR3 is built from 14 residues. The V gene's germline CDR1 is DFQATT and CDR2 SNEGSKA (reference sequence). The V segment lost 3 bases and the J segment 2 bases; nucleotides outside the gene matches: 5. In DNA form, the CDR3 reads TGCAGTGCTAGGCCCGGGACTACCACAGATACGCAGTATTTT. Its translation: CSARPGTTTDTQYF.

This clonotype has more than one count but fewer than ten. CDR3 residues: CASSQGDRENEKLFF. In DNA form, the CDR3 reads TGCGCCAGCAGCCAGGGGGACAGGGAGAATGAAAAACTGTTTTTT. The chain has TRBV4-1 and TRBJ1-4; the match to TRBD1 covers 9 bases. The CDR3 has 15 amino acids. V lost 3 bases to trimming and J lost 5 bases; unmatched junction nucleotides: 4. The germline gives CDR1 MGHRA, CDR2 YSYEKL.